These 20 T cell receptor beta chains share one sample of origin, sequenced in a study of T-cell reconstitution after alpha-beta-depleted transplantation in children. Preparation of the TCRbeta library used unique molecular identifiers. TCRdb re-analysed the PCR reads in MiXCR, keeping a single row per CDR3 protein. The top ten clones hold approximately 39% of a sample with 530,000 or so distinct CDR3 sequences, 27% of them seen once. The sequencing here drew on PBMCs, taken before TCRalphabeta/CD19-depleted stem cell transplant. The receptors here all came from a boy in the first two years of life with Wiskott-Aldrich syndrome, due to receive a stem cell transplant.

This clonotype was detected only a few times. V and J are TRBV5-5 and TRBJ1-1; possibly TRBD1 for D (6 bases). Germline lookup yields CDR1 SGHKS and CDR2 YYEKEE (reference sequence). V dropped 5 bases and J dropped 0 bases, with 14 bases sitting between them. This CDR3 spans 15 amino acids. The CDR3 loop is CASSALGQMNTEAFF. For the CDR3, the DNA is TGTGCCAGCAGTGCACTCGGACAGATGAACACTGAAGCTTTCTTT.

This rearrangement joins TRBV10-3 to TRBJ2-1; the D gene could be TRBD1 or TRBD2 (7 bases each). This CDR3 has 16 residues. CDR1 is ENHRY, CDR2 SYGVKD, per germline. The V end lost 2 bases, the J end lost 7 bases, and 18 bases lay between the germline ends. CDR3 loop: CAISERRAGGGNEQFF. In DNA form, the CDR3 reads TGTGCCATCAGTGAGCGACGGGCAGGGGGGGGAAATGAGCAGTTCTTC.

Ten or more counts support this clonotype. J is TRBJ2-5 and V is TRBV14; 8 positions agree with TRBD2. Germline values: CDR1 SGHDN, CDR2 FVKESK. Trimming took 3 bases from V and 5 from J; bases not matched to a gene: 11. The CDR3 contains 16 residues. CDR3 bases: TGTGCCAGCAGCCACGCCGAGCGGGGGATCATGGAGACCCAGTACTTC. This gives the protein CASSHAERGIMETQYF. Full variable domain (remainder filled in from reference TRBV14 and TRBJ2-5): EAGVTQFPSHSVIEKGQTVTLRCDPISGHDNLYWYRRVMGKEIKFLLHFVKESKQDESGMPNNRFLAERTGGTYSTLKVQPAELEDSGVYFCASSHAERGIMETQYFGPGTRLLVL.

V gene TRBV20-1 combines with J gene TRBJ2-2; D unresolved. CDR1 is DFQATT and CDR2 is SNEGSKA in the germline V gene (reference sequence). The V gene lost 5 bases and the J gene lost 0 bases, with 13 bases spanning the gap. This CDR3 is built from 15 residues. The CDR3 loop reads CSAPRGLSNTGELFF. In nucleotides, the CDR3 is TGCAGTGCTCCCAGAGGCCTTTCGAACACCGGGGAGCTGTTTTTT.

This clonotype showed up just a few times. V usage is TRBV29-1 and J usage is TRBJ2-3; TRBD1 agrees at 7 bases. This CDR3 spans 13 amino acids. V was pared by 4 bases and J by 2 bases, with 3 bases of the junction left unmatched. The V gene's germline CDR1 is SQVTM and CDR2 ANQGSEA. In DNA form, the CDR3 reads TGCAGCGTTGCGGGACAGCACACAGATACGCAGTATTTT. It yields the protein CSVAGQHTDTQYF.

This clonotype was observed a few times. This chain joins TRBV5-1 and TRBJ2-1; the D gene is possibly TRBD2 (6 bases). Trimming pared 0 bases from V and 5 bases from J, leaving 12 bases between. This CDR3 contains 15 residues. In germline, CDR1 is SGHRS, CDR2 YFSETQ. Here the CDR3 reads CASSLVPSVDNEQFF. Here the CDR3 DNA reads TGCGCCAGCAGCTTGGTCCCTAGCGTAGACAATGAGCAGTTCTTC.

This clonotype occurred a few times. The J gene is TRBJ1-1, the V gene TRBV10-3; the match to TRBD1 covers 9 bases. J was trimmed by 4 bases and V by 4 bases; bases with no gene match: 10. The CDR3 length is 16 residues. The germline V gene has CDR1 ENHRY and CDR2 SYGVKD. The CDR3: CAISGGGQGWGTEAFF. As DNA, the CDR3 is TGTGCCATCAGTGGAGGGGGACAGGGCTGGGGCACTGAAGCTTTCTTT.

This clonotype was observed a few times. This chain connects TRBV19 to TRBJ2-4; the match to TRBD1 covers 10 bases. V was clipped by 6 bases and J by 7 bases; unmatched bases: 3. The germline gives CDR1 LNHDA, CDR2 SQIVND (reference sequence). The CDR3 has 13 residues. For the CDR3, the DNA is TGTGCCAGTAGAAGACAGGGGGCTAACATTCAGTACTTC. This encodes CASRRQGANIQYF.

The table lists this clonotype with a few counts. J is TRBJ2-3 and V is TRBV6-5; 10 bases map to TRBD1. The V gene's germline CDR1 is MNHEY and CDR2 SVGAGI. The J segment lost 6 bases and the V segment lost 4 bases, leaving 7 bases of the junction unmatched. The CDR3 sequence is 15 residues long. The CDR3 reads CASSFRQGATDTQYF. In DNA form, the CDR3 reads TGTGCCAGCAGTTTCCGACAGGGGGCAACGGATACGCAGTATTTT.

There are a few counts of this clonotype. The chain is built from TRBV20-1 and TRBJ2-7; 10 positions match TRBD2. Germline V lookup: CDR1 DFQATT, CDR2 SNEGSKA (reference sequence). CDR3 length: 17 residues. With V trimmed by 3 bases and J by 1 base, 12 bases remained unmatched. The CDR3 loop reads CSARAPRGTSESYEQYF. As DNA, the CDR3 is TGCAGTGCTAGGGCCCCACGAGGGACTAGCGAGTCCTACGAGCAGTACTTC.

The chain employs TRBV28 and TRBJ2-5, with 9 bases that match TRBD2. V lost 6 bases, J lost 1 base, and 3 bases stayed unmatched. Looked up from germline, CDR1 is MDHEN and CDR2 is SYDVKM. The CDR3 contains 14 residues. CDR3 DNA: TGTGCCAGCAGGACTAGCGGACGCCAAGAGACCCAGTACTTC. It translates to CASRTSGRQETQYF.

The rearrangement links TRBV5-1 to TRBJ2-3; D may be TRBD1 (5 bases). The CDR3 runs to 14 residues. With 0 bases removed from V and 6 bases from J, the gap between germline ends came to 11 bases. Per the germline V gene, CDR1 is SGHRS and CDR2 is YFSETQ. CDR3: CASSLGLTVDTQYF. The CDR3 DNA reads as TGCGCCAGCAGCTTGGGCCTGACAGTGGATACGCAGTATTTT.

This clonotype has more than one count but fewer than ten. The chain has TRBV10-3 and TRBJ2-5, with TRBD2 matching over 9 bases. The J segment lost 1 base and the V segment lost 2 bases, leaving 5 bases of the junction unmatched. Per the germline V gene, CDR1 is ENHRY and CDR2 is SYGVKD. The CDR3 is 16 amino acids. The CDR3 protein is CAISEGASGVQETQYF. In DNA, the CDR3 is TGTGCCATCAGTGAGGGGGCTAGCGGGGTCCAAGAGACCCAGTACTTC.

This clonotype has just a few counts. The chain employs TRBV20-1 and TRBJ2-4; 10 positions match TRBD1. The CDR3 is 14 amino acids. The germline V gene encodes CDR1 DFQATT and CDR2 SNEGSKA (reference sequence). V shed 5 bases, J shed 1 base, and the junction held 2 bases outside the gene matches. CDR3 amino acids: CSAWGQGAKNIQYF. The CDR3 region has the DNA TGCAGTGCTTGGGGACAGGGGGCCAAAAACATTCAGTACTTC.

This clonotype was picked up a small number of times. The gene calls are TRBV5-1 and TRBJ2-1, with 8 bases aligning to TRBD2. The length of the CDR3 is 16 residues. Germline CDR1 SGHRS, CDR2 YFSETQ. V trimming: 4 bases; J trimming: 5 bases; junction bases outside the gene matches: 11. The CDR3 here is CASSRGLAGGHNEQFF. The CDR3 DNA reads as TGCGCCAGCAGCCGTGGTCTCGCGGGAGGTCACAATGAGCAGTTCTTC.

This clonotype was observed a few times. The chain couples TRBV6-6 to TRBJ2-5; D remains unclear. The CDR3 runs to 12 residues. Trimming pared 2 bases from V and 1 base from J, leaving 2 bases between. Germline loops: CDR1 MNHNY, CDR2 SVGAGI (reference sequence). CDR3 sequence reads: CASSYAQETQYF. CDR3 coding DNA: TGTGCCAGCAGTTACGCCCAAGAGACCCAGTACTTC.

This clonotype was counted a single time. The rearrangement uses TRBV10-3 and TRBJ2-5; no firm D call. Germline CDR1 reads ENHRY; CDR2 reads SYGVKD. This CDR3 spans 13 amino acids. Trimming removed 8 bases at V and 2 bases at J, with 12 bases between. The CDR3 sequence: CAISLSQQETQYF. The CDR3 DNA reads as TGTGCCATCTCCTTGTCCCAGCAAGAGACCCAGTACTTC.

In DNA form, the CDR3 reads TGTGCCAGCAGTCGTTGGCGACAGGATAAGAACGGTGAGCAGTTCTTC. Translated, it gives CASSRWRQDKNGEQFF. This chain links TRBV12-3 or TRBV12-4 with TRBJ2-1; a weak D match, TRBD1 (6 bases). The CDR3 extends over 16 amino acids. The V gene lost 5 bases and the J gene lost 9 bases, with 23 bases spanning the gap.

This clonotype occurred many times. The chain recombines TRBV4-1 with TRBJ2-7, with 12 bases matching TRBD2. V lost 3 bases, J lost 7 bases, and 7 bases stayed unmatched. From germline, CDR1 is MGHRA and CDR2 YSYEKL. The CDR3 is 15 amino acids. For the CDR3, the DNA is TGCGCCAGCAGCCAGACTAGCGGGAGTCTTGGTGAGCAGTACTTC. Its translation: CASSQTSGSLGEQYF.

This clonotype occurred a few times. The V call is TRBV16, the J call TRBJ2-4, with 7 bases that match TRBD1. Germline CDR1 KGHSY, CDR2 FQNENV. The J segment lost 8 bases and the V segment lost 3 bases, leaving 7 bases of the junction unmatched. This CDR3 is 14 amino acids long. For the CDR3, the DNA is TGTGCCAGCAGCCAGATCGGGACAGAACACATTCAGTACTTC. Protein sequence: CASSQIGTEHIQYF.